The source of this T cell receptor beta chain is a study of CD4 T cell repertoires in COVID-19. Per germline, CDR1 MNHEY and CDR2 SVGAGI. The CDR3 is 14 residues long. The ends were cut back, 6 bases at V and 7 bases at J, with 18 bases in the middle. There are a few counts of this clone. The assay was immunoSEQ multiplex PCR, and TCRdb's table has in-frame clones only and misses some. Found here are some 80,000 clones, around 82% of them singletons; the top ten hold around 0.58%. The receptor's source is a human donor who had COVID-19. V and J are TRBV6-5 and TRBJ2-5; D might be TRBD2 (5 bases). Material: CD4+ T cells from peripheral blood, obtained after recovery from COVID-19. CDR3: CASSLTDGSRTQYF. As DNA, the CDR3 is TGTGCCAGCAGCCTAACCGATGGGAGCAGGACCCAGTACTTC.